Each of the 6 T cell receptor beta chains below was sequenced from the same sample in a study of blood T cell repertoires in COVID-19. Sequencing used immunoSEQ multiplex PCR; TCRdb keeps in-frame clones, though not all of them. The table includes 25,000 to 35,000 clones, around nine tenths detected once. Sequences were obtained from peripheral blood. These receptors all come from a human donor in a cohort sampled during active COVID-19.

This clone was found a few times. The V gene is TRBV7-6, the J gene TRBJ2-5; 11 bases agree with TRBD2. CDR1 SGHVS and CDR2 FNYEAQ come from the germline V gene. Germline trimming cut 1 base from V and 1 base from J; bases unmatched to any gene: 5. This CDR3 region has 17 residues. Written as DNA, the CDR3 is TGTGCCAGCAGCTTAGGCCCTAGCGGGGGGATCCAAGAGACCCAGTACTTC. Residues: CASSLGPSGGIQETQYF.

This clone has more than one count but fewer than ten. The V call is TRBV27, the J call TRBJ1-5; D gene uncertain. V was cut by 5 bases and J by 0 bases, with 5 bases left in between. From germline, CDR1 is MNHEY and CDR2 SMNVEV (reference sequence). The CDR3 is 13 residues long. The CDR3 sequence is CASSLRSNQPQHF. The CDR3 region has the DNA TGTGCCAGCAGTCTTCGTAGCAATCAGCCCCAGCATTTT.

About this clone: Within the sample, other DNA sequences also encode this same CDR3. J is TRBJ1-5 and V is TRBV30; 7 bases are a match to TRBD1. Germline V CDR1 and CDR2: GTSNPN, SVGIG (reference sequence). The CDR3 has 15 amino acids. The trim removed 0 bases at V and 1 base at J, leaving 3 bases unmatched. The CDR3 region is CAWSVPGGSNQPQHF. In DNA, the CDR3 is TGTGCCTGGAGTGTACCAGGGGGAAGCAATCAGCCCCAGCATTTT.

The chain has TRBV3-1 (or the pseudogene TRBV3-2) and TRBJ1-5; D is perhaps TRBD1 (5 bases). Trimming shortened V by 4 bases and J by 7 bases, and 14 bases separated the two germline ends. The CDR3 totals 14 residues. Germline CDR1 LGHDT, CDR2 YNNKEL (reference sequence). This chain's CDR3 is CASSLGRGEQPQHF. The CDR3 bases are TGTGCCAGCAGCCTGGGGAGGGGAGAGCAGCCCCAGCATTTT.

The CDR3: CASRRLAGGRGTSRYF. CDR3 nucleotide sequence: TGTGCCAGCAGAAGACTAGCGGGGGGGCGCGGCACGTCGCGGTATTTT. The chain links TRBV13 to TRBJ2-3; TRBD2 agrees at 14 bases. The CDR3 contains 16 residues. The V and J ends lost 6 bases and 14 bases, in that order; junction bases with no gene match: 16. Germline V gene sequence: CDR1 PRHDT, CDR2 FYEKMQ (reference sequence).

This chain joins TRBV4-2 and TRBJ2-3; no firm D call. The CDR3 has 16 amino acids. Germline V gene sequence: CDR1 LGHNA, CDR2 YNFKEQ. V shed 1 base and J shed 1 base, with 12 bases lying between them. In DNA form, the CDR3 reads TGTGCCAGCAGCCAAGTGAGCGCGGCGGGCACAGATACGCAGTATTTT. This sequence encodes CASSQVSAAGTDTQYF.